The rows below give T cell receptor beta chains drawn from one sample of a study of blood T cells in healthy people across ages. TCRdb re-called the 5' RACE reads through MiXCR, storing one row per CDR3 protein. The repertoire holds more than 650,000 distinct CDR3 sequences, about 20% seen once, with about 20% in the top ten. The sample consisted of blood. All receptors derive from a man aged 70-80 years in good health. Both conserved end residues are part of each CDR3. Fields, in order: J gene, V gene, CDR3 protein.

>TRBJ1-6|TRBV20-1
CSARETGTGPRNSPLHF
>TRBJ2-4|TRBV7-9
CASSTERHKNIQYF
>TRBJ2-5|TRBV5-6
CASSLVSAKGETQYF
>TRBJ2-3|TRBV29-1
CSVEKLAGGTDTQYF
>TRBJ2-7|TRBV7-9
CASSSSGGGRYEQYF
>TRBJ2-5|TRBV4-3
CASSWDLAGETAQYF
>TRBJ2-3|TRBV5-1
CASSLGGIGDTQYF
>TRBJ2-3|TRBV29-1
CSVDRLADTQYF
>TRBJ2-1|TRBV6-5
CASSPWRSSYNEQFF
>-|TRBV4-2
CASSQELGLAVYEQYF
>TRBJ1-5|TRBV7-2
CASSLVGPLNQPQHF
>TRBJ2-3|TRBV12-3/TRBV12-4
CASTPGLIPHAQYF
>TRBJ1-5|TRBV6-5
CASSYSLTGNQPQHF
>TRBJ1-2|TRBV6-2/TRBV6-3
CASSYVAINYGYTF
>TRBJ2-3|TRBV29-1
CSVVGGLFDTQYF
>TRBJ2-1|TRBV30
CAWSGTGSSYNEQFF
>TRBJ2-5|TRBV11-2
CASSLYGGTQETQYF
>TRBJ1-4|TRBV6-5
CASSYSWTGNEKLFF
>TRBJ2-3|TRBV20-1
CSTLDGGADTQYF
>TRBJ2-1|TRBV7-8
CASSFAYNEQFF
>-|TRBV20-1
CSARDQRVVGETQYF
>TRBJ2-5|TRBV7-7
CASSPRVGGAGETQYF
>TRBJ1-6|TRBV5-1
CASRVQSSYNSPLHF
>TRBJ1-6|TRBV20-1
CSARGGLYNSPLHF
>TRBJ2-3|TRBV24-1
CATSDLRAGITQYF
>TRBJ2-1|TRBV2
CASPRGGGYNEQFF
>TRBJ1-4|TRBV7-6
CASSPGGAREKLFF
>TRBJ2-7|TRBV28
CASSLLGPGYEQYF
>TRBJ2-1|TRBV6-2/TRBV6-3
CASRLAGGVGEQFF
>TRBJ1-1|TRBV6-5
CASSYSMTGGNTEAFF
>TRBJ2-1|TRBV14
CASSQDGGRPSYNEQFF
>TRBJ2-5|TRBV24-1
CATSDPTQGTGTQYF
>TRBJ2-3|TRBV29-1
CSVDGSLAQPTDTQYF
>TRBJ2-4|TRBV10-1
CASSDGTSGGNIQYF
>TRBJ2-6|TRBV7-8
CASSPRTSSGANVLTF
>TRBJ2-3|TRBV7-2
CASTFFTDTQYF
>TRBJ1-4|TRBV18
CASSPDGQREKLFF
>TRBJ1-6|TRBV6-2/TRBV6-3
CASRPGGSPLHF
>TRBJ1-3|TRBV7-2
CASSLDTRGTIYF
>TRBJ2-5|TRBV2
CASRDTGAVWETQYF
>TRBJ1-1|TRBV12-3/TRBV12-4
CASKRTGIDEAFF
>TRBJ2-1|TRBV4-1
CASSQEFGTLNNEQFF
>-|TRBV29-1
CSAHTVTEETQYF
>TRBJ2-1|TRBV5-1
CASSVQSQGNEQFF
>-|TRBV7-8
CASSSVRAGEQYF